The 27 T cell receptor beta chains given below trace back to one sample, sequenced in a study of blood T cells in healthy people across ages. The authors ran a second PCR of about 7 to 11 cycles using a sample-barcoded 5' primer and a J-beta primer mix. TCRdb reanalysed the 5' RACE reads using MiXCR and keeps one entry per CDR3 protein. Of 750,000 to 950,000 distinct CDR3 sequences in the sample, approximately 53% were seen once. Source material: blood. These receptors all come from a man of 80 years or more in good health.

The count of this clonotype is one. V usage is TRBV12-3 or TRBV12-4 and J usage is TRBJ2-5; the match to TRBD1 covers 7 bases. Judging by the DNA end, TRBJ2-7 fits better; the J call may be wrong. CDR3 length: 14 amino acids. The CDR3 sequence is CASRPQGSAYEQYF. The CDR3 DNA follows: TGTGCCAGCAGGCCACAGGGGAGTGCATACGAGCAGTACTTC.

Here the CDR3 reads CSVIGTGSTYEQYF. CDR3 in DNA: TGCAGCGTGATCGGGACAGGGTCGACCTACGAGCAGTACTTC. V and J are TRBV29-1 and TRBJ2-4, with 9 bases lining up with TRBD1. The J call could be wrong; TRBJ2-7 is a better fit for the DNA end. The CDR3 loop spans 14 amino acids. CDR1 and CDR2 from the germline V gene are SQVTM and ANQGSEA.

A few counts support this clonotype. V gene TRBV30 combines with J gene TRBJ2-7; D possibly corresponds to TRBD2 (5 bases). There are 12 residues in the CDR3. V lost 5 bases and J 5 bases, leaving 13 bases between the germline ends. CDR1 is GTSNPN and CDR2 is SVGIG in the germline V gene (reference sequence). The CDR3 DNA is TGTGCCTGGGGCGCCGGGGTCCACGAGCAGTACTTC. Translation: CAWGAGVHEQYF.

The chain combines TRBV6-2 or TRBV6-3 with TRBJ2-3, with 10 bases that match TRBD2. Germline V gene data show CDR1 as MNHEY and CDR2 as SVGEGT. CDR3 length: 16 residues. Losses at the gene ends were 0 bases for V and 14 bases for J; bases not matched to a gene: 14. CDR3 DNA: TGTGCCAGCAGTTACTCTCTAGCGGGAGTACGAAGATACGCGTATTTT. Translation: CASSYSLAGVRRYAYF.

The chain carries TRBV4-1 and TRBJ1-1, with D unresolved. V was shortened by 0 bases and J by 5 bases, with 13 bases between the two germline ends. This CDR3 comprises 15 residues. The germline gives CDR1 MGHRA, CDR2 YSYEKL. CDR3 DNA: TGCGCCAGCAGCCAAGATCGGCCCCGCGGGACTGAAGCTTTCTTT. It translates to CASSQDRPRGTEAFF.

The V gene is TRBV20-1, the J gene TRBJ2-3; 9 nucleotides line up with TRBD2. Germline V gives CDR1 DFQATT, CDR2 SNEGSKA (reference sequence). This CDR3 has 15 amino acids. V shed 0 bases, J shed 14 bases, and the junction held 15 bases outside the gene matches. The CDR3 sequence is CSARDSASGNRYAYF. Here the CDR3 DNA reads TGCAGTGCTAGAGATAGCGCTAGCGGGAACAGATACGCGTATTTT.

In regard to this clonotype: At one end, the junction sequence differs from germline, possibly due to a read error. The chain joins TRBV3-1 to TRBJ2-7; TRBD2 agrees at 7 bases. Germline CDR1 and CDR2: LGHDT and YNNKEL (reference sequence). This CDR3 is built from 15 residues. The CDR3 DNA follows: TGTGCCAGCAGCCAACCGGGGGGAAGTCTGTACGGGCAGTACTTC. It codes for CASSQPGGSLYGQYF.

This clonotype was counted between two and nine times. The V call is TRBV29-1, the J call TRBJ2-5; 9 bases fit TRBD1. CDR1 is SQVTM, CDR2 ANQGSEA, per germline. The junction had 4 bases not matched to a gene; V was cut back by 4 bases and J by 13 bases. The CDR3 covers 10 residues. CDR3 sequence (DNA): TGCAGCGTTGGGGGACAGGGTTTGTACTTC. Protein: CSVGGQGLYF.

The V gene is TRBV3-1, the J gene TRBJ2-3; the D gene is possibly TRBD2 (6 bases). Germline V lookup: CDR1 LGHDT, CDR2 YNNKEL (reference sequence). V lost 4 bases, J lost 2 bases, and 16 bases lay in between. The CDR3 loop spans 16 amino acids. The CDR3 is CASSRGVIADTDTQYF. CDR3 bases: TGTGCCAGCAGCCGTGGGGTGATAGCGGACACAGATACGCAGTATTTT.

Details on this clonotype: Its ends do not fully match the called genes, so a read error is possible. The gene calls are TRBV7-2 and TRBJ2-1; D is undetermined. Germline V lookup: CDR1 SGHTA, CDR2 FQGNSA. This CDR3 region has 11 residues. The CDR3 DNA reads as TGTGCCAGCAGCTTAGTCAATGAGCGGTTCTTC. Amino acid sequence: CASSLVNERFF. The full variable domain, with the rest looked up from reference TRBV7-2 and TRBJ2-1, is GAGVSQSPSNKVTEKGKDVELRCDPISGHTALYWYRQSLGQGLEFLIYFQGNSAPDKSGLPSDRFSAERTGGSVSTLTIQRTQQEDSAVYLCASSLVNERFFGPGTRLTVL.

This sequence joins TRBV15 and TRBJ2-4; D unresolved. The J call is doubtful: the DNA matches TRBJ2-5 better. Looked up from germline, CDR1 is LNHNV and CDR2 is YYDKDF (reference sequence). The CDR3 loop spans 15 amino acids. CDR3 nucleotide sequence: TGTGCCACCAGCTACTCCGCCAGGAACCAAGAGACCCAGTACTTC. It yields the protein CATSYSARNQETQYF.

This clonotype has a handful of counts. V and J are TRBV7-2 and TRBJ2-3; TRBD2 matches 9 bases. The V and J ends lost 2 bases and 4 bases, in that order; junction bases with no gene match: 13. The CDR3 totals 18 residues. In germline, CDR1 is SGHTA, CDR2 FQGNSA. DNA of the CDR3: TGTGCCAGCAGCTTAAACGGAATTAGCGGGAGCTCAGCAGATACGCAGTATTTT. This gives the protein CASSLNGISGSSADTQYF. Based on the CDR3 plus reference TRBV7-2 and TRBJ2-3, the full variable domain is GAGVSQSPSNKVTEKGKDVELRCDPISGHTALYWYRQSLGQGLEFLIYFQGNSAPDKSGLPSDRFSAERTGGSVSTLTIQRTQQEDSAVYLCASSLNGISGSSADTQYFGPGTRLTVL.

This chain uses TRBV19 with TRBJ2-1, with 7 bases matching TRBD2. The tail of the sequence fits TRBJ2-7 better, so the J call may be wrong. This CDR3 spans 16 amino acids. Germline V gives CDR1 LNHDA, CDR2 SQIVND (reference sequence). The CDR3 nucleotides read TGTGCCAGTAGTAAACGTCCTAGCGGTACCTACAATGAGCAGTACTTC. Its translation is CASSKRPSGTYNEQYF.

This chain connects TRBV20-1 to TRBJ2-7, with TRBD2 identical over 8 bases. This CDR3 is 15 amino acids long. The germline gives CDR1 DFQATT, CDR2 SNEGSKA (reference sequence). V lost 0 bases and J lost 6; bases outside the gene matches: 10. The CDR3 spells CSARDYGTRFSEQYF. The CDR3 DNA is TGCAGTGCTAGAGACTACGGGACTAGATTTTCCGAGCAGTACTTC.

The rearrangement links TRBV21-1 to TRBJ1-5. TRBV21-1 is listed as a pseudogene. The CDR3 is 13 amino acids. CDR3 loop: CASSKQGNQPQHF. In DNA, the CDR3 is TGTGCCAGCAGCAAACAGGGCAATCAGCCCCAGCATTTT.

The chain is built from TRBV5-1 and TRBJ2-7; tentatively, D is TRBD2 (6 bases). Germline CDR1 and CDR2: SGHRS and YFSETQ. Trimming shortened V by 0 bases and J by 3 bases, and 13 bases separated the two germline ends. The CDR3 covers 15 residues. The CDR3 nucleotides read TGCGCCAGCAGCTTGGGACCTAGCGCGAACTACGAGCAGTACTTC. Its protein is CASSLGPSANYEQYF.

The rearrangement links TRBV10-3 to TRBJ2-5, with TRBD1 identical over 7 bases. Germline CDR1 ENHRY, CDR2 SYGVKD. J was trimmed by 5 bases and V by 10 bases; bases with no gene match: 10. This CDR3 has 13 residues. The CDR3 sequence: CATSSGTEETQYF. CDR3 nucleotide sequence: TGTGCCACCTCGAGTGGGACAGAGGAGACCCAGTACTTC.

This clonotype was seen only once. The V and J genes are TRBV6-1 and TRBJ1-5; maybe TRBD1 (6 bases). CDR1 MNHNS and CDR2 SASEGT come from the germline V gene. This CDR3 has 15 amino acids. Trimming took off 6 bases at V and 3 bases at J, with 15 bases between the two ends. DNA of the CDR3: TGTGCCAGCAGGGAGAGGGGGTTTGTCAATCAGCCCCAGCATTTT. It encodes CASRERGFVNQPQHF.

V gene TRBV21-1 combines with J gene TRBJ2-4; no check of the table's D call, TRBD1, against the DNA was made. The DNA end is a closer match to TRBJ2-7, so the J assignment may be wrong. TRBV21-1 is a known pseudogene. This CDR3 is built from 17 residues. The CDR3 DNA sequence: TGTGCCAGCAGCAGTCCCAAGCCGCGAATCCTCTCCTACGAGCAGTACTTC. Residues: CASSSPKPRILSYEQYF.

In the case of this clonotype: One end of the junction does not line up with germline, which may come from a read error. The CDR3 sequence: CAGSSPDRGDRYAYF. In DNA form, the CDR3 reads TGTGCCGGCAGTTCACCAGACAGGGGAGACAGATACGCGTATTTT. This sequence joins TRBV7-9 and TRBJ2-3; 8 bases line up with TRBD1. Germline V gives CDR1 SEHNR, CDR2 FQNEAQ (reference sequence). This CDR3 contains 15 residues.

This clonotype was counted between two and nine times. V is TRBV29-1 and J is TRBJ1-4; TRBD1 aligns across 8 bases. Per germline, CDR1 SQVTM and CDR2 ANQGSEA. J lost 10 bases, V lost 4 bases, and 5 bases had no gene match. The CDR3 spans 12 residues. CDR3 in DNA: TGCAGCGTTGCGACAGGGGCGGGAAAACTGTTTTTT. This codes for CSVATGAGKLFF.

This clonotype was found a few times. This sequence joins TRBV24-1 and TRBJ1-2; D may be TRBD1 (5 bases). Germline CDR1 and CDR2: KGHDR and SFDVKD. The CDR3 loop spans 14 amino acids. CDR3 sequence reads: CATGPRRDRYGYTF. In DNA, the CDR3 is TGTGCTACCGGCCCTAGGAGGGACCGGTATGGCTACACCTTC.

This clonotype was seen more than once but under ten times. CDR3 sequence: CASSLGSNGANEKLFF. Written as DNA, the CDR3 is TGCGCCAGCAGCTTGGGAAGCAACGGGGCTAATGAAAAACTGTTTTTT. The J gene is TRBJ1-4, the V gene TRBV5-1, with unresolved D. The germline gives CDR1 SGHRS, CDR2 YFSETQ. Trimming took 0 bases from V and 3 from J, leaving 12 bases between them. CDR3 length: 16 residues.

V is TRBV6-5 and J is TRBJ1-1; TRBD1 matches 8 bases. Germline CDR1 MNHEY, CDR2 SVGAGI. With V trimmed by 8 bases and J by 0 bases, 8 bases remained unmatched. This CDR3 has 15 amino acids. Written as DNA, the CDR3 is TGTGCCAGCCGAGGACAGGGTTTTATGAACACTGAAGCTTTCTTT. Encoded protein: CASRGQGFMNTEAFF.

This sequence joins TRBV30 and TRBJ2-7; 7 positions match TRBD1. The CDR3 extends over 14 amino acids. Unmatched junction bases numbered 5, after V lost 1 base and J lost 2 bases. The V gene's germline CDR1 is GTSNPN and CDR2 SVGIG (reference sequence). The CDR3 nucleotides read TGTGCCTGGAGTGGAGTAGGGGGCGCCTACGAGCAGTACTTC. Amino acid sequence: CAWSGVGGAYEQYF.

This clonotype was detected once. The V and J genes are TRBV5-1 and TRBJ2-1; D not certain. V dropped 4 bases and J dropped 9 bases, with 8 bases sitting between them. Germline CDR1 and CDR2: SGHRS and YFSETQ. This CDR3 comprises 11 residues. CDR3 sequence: CASSVLSEQFF. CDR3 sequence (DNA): TGCGCCAGCAGCGTACTCAGTGAGCAGTTCTTC.

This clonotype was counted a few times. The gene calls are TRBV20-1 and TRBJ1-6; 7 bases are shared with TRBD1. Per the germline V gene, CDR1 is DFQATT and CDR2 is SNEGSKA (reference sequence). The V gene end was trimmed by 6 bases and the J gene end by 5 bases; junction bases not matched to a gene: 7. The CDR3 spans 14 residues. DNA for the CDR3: TGCAGTGCCCCTGACAGGGCCAATAATTCACCCCTCCACTTT. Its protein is CSAPDRANNSPLHF.